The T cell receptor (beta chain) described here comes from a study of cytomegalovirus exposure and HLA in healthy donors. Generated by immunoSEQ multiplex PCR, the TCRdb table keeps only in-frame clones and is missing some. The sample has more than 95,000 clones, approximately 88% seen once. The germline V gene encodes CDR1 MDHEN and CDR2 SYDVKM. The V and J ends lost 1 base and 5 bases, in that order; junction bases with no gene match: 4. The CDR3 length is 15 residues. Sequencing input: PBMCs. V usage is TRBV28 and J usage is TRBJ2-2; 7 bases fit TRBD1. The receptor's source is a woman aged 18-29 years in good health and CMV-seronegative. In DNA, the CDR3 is TGTGCCAGCAGTTTATCAGGGGGTCGGACCGGGGAGCTGTTTTTT. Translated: CASSLSGGRTGELFF. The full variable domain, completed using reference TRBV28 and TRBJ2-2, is DVKVTQSSRYLVKRTGEKVFLECVQDMDHENMFWYRQDPGLGLRLIYFSYDVKMKEKGDIPEGYSVSREKKERFSLILESASTNQTSMYLCASSLSGGRTGELFFGEGSRLTVL.